This TCR beta chain was found in a study of T cells in localized non-small cell lung cancer. Findings and limits, study-wide: The highest T cell clonality was in uninvolved adjacent lung, above tumor. For the top 100 tumor clones, a median about 56 also appeared in adjacent lung. Sequence data derive from only one tumor region, so heterogeneity remains possible.

Generated by immunoSEQ multiplex PCR, the TCRdb table keeps only in-frame clones and is missing some. The sample has around 83,000 clones, around 81% seen once; the top ten hold about 19%. After removal of 2 bases from V and 9 bases from J, the junction contained 5 bases not matched to a gene. The CDR3 has 15 amino acids. Germline V lookup: CDR1 KGHSH, CDR2 LQKENI. Of note for this clone: Its antigen is unidentified.

The receptor was derived from a man aged 35-69 years with stage II squamous cell lung carcinoma. Specimen: PBMCs, collected before any cancer treatment. This chain uses TRBV18 with TRBJ2-1; 12 bases align to TRBD2. CDR3 amino acids: CASSPYGLAGSEQFF. CDR3 nucleotides: TGTGCCAGCTCACCATACGGACTAGCGGGAAGTGAGCAGTTCTTC. Complete variable domain (other parts from reference TRBV18 and TRBJ2-1): NAGVMQNPRHLVRRRGQEARLRCSPMKGHSHVYWYRQLPEEGLKFMVYLQKENIIDESGMPKERFSAEFPKEGPSILRIQQVVRGDSAAYFCASSPYGLAGSEQFFGPGTRLTVL.